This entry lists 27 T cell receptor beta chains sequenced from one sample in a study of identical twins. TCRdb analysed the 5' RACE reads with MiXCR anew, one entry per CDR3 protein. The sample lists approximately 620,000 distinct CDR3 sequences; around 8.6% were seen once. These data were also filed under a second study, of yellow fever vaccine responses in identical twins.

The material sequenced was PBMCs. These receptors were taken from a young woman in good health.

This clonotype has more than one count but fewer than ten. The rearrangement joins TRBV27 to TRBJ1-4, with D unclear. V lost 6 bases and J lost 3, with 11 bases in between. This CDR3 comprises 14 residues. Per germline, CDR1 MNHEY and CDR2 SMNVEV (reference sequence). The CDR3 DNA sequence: TGTGCCAGCAGGGCGTTATTCTCTAATGAAAAACTGTTTTTT. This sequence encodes CASRALFSNEKLFF.

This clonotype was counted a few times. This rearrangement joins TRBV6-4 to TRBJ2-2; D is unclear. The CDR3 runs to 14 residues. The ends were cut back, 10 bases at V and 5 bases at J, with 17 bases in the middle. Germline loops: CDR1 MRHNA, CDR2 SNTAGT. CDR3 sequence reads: CATSPRAGTGELFF. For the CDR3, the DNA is TGTGCCACATCGCCTAGGGCAGGAACCGGGGAGCTGTTTTTT.

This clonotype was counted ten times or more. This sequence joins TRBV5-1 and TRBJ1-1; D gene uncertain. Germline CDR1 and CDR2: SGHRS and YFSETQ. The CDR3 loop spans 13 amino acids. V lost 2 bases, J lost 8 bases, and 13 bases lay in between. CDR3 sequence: CASSFSGRLEAFF. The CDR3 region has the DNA TGCGCCAGCAGCTTTTCCGGACGGCTAGAAGCTTTCTTT.

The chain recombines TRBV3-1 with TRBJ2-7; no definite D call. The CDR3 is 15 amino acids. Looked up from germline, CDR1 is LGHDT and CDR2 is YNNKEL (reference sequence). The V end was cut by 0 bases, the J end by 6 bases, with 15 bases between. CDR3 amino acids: CASSQDSQVFREQYF. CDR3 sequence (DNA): TGTGCCAGCAGCCAAGATAGCCAGGTTTTTCGCGAGCAGTACTTC.

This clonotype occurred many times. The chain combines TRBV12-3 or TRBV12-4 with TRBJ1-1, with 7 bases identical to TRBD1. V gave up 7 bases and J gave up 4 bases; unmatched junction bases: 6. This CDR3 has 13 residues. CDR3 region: CASKGQLGTEAFF. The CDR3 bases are TGTGCCAGCAAGGGACAGCTTGGCACTGAAGCTTTCTTT.

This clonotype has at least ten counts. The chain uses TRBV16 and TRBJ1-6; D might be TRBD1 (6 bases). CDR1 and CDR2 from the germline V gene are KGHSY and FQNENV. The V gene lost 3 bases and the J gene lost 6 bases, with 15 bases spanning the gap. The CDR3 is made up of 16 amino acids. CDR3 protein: CASSQGGLGGNSPLHF. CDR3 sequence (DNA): TGTGCCAGCAGCCAGGGGGGCCTTGGGGGTAATTCACCCCTCCACTTT. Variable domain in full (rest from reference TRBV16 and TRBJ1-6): GEEVAQTPKHLVRGEGQKAKLYCAPIKGHSYVFWYQQVLKNEFKFLISFQNENVFDETGMPKERFSAKCLPNSPCSLEIQATKLEDSAVYFCASSQGGLGGNSPLHFGNGTRLTVT.

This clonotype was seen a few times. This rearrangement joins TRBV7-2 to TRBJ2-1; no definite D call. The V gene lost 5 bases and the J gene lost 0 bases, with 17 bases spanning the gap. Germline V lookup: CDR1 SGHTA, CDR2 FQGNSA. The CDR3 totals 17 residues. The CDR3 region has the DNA TGTGCCAGCAGCCCATTCGCCCGGACCAGCTCCTACAATGAGCAGTTCTTC. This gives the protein CASSPFARTSSYNEQFF.

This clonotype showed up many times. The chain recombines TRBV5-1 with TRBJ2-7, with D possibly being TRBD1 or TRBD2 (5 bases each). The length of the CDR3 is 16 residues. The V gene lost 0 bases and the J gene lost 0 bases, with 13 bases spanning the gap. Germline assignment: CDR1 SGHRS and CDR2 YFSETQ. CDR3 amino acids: CASSLGGASYSYEQYF. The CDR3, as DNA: TGCGCCAGCAGCTTGGGAGGGGCGTCCTACTCCTACGAGCAGTACTTC.

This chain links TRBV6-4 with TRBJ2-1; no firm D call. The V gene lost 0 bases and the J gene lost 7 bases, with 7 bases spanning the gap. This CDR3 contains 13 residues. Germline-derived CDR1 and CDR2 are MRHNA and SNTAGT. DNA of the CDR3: TGTGCCAGCAGTGACTCCGCCAAGAATGAGCAGTTCTTC. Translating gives CASSDSAKNEQFF.

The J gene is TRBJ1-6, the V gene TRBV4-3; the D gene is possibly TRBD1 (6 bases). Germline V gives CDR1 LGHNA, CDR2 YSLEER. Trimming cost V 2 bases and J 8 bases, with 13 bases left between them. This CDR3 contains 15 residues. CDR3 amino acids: CASSQWGQGDSPLHF. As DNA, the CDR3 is TGCGCCAGCAGCCAATGGGGGCAGGGCGATTCACCCCTCCACTTT.

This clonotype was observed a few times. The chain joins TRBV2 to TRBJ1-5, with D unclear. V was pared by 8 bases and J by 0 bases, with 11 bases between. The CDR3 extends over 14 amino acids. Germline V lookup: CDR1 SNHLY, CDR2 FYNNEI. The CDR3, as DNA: TGTGCCAGCGGGGTGGCGGTTAGCAATCAGCCCCAGCATTTT. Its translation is CASGVAVSNQPQHF.

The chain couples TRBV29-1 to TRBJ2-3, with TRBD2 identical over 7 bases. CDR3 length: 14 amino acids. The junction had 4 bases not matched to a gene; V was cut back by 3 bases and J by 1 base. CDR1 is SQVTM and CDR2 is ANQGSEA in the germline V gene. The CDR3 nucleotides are TGCAGCGTTGACTCCAGCGGGGGCACAGATACGCAGTATTTT. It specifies CSVDSSGGTDTQYF.

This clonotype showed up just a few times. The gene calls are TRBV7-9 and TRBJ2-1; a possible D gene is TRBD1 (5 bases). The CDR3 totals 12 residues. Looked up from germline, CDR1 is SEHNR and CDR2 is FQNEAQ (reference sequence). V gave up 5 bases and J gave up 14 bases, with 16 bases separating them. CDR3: CASSPDVTVEFF. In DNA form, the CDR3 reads TGTGCCAGCAGCCCGGACGTGACAGTGGAGTTCTTC.

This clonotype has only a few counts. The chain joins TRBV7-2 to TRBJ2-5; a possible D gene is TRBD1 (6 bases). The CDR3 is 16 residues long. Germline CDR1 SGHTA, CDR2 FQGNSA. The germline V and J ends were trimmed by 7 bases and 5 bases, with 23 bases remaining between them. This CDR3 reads CASTSPMAGAVETQYF. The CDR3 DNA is TGTGCCAGCACCTCCCCCATGGCAGGGGCGGTGGAGACCCAGTACTTC.

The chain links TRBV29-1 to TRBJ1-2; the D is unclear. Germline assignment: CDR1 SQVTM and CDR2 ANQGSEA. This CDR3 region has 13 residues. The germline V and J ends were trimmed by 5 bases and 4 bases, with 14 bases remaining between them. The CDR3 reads CSVPSGSGYGYTF. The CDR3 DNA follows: TGCAGCGTTCCATCGGGGTCGGGCTATGGCTACACCTTC. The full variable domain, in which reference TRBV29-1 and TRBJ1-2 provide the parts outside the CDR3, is SAVISQKPSRDICQRGTSLTIQCQVDSQVTMMFWYRQQPGQSLTLIATANQGSEATYESGFVIDKFPISRPNLTFSTLTVSNMSPEDSSIYLCSVPSGSGYGYTFGSGTRLTVV.

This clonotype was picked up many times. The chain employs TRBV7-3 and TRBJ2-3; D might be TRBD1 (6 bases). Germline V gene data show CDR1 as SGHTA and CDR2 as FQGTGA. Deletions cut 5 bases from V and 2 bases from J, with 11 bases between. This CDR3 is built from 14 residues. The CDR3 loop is CASSPQGTTDTQYF. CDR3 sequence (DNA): TGTGCCAGCAGCCCGCAGGGGACCACAGATACGCAGTATTTT.

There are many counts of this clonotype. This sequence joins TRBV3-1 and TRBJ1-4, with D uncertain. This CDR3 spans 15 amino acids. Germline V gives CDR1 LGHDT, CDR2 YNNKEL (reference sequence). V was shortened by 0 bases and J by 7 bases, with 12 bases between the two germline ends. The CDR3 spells CASSQEGNEVEKLFF. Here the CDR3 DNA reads TGTGCCAGCAGCCAAGAAGGGAACGAGGTTGAAAAACTGTTTTTT.

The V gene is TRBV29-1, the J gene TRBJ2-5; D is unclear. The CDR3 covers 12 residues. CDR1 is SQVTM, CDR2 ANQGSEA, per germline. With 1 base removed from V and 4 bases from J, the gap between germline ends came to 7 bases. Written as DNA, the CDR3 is TGCAGCGTTGAAGGCGGAGCAGAGACCCAGTACTTC. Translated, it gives CSVEGGAETQYF.

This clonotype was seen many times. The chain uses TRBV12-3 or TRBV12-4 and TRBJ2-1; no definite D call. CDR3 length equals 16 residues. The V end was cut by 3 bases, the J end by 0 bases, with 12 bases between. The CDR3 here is CASSLGRQLSYNEQFF. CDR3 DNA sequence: TGTGCCAGCAGTTTGGGCAGACAACTCTCCTACAATGAGCAGTTCTTC.

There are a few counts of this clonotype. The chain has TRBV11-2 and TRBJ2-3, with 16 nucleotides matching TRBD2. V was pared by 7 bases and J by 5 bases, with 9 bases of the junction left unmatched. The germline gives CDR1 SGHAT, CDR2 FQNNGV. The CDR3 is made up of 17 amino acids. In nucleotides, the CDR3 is TGTGCCAGCAACCCGGGACTAGCGGGGGGGCATCGAGATACGCAGTATTTT. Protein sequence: CASNPGLAGGHRDTQYF.

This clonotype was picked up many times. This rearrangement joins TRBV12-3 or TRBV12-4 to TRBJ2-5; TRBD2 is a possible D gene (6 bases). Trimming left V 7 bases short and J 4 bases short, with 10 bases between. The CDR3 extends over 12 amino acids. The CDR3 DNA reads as TGTGCCAGCAAGGAGGGAGGAGAGACCCAGTACTTC. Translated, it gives CASKEGGETQYF.

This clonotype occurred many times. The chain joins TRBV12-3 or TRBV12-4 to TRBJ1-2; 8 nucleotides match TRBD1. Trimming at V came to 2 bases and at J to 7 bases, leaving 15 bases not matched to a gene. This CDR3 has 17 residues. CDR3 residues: CASSLPSLSDRDGGYTF. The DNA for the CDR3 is TGTGCCAGCAGTTTACCATCCCTTTCGGACAGGGATGGTGGCTACACCTTC.

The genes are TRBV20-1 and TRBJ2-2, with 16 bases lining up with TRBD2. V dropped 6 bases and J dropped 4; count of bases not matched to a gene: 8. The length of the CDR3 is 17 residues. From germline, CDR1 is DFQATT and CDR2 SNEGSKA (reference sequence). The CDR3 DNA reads TGCAGTGCCCCGGGACTAGCGGGGGGGCCGGCCACCGGGGAGCTGTTTTTT. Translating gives CSAPGLAGGPATGELFF.

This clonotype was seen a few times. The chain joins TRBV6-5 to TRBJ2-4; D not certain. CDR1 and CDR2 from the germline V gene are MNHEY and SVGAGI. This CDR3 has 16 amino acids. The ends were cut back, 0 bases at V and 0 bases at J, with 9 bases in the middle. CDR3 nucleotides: TGTGCCAGCAGTTACTCGTCTACCATAGCCAAAAACATTCAGTACTTC. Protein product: CASSYSSTIAKNIQYF.

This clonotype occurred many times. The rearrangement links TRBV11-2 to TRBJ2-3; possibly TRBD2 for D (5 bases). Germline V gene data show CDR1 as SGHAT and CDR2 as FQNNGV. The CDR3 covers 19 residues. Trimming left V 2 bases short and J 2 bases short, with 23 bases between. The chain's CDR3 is CASSLLPRRSRTATDTQYF. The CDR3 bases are TGTGCCAGCAGCTTACTTCCCCGCCGTTCTAGGACTGCCACAGATACGCAGTATTTT.

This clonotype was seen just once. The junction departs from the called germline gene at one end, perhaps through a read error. The chain's CDR3 is CASSLSAGGPNEQSF. DNA for the CDR3: TGTGCCAGCAGCTTGTCGGCAGGGGGCCCGAATGAGCAGTCCTTC. V usage is TRBV5-5 and J usage is TRBJ2-1; TRBD1 agrees at 8 bases. Germline values: CDR1 SGHKS, CDR2 YYEKEE (reference sequence). The CDR3 loop spans 15 amino acids.

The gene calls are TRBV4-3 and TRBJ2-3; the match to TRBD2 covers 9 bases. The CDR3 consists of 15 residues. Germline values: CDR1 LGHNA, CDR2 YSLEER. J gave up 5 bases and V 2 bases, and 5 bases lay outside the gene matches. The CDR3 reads CASSQSSGIIDTQYF. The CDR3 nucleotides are TGCGCCAGCAGCCAATCTAGCGGGATTATAGATACGCAGTATTTT.